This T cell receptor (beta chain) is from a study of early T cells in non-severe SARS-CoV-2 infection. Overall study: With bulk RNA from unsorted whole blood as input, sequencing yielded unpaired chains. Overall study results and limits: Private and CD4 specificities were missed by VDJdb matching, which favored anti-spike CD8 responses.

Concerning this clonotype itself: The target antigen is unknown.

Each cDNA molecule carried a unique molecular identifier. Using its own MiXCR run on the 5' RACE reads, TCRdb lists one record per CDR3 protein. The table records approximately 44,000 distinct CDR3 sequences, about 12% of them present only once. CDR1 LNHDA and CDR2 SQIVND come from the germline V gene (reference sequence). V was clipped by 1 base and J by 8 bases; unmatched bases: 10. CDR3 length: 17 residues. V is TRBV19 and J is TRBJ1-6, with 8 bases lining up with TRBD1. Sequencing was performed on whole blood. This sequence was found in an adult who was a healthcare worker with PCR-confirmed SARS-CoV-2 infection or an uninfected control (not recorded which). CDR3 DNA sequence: TGTGCCAGTAGTATAGGCCCGACAGGGGACGGCTATTCACCCCTCCACTTT. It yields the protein CASSIGPTGDGYSPLHF.